Below, 18 T cell receptor beta chains from the same sample are listed, as sequenced in a study of cytomegalovirus exposure and HLA in healthy donors. The PCR made use of 60 Vbeta and 13 Jbeta primers. The assay was immunoSEQ multiplex PCR, and TCRdb's table has in-frame clones only and misses some. The sample table includes around 74,000 clones. The sample was PBMCs. The receptors stem from a man aged 25-40 years in good health and CMV-seronegative.

CDR3 sequence (DNA): TGTGCCAGCAGCACACCCCGGGACAGGGTCTACAATGAGCAGTTCTTC. Its translation is CASSTPRDRVYNEQFF. The chain has TRBV7-8 and TRBJ2-1, with 9 bases that match TRBD1. The CDR3 has 16 residues. V was pared by 5 bases and J by 3 bases, with 8 bases of the junction left unmatched. In germline, CDR1 is SGHVS, CDR2 FQNEAQ. Full variable domain (outside the CDR3, taken from reference TRBV7-8 and TRBJ2-1): GAGVSQSPRYKVAKRGQDVALRCDPISGHVSLFWYQQALGQGPEFLTYFQNEAQLDKSGLPSDRFFAERPEGSVSTLKIQRTQQEDSAVYLCASSTPRDRVYNEQFFGPGTRLTVL.

This chain uses TRBV9 with TRBJ2-7; 10 bases line up with TRBD2. This CDR3 spans 14 amino acids. CDR1 and CDR2 (germline): SGDLS, YYNGEE. V shed 4 bases, J shed 3 bases, and the junction held 4 bases outside the gene matches. CDR3 loop: CASSSASGGYEQYF. The CDR3 DNA reads TGTGCCAGCAGCTCGGCTAGCGGGGGCTACGAGCAGTACTTC.

The rearrangement links TRBV4-1 to TRBJ2-3; tentatively, D is TRBD2 (6 bases). V was cut by 1 base and J by 0 bases, with 14 bases left in between. Germline CDR1 and CDR2: MGHRA and YSYEKL. CDR3 length: 17 amino acids. The DNA of the CDR3 is TGCGCCAGCAGCCAAGCCCAACTAGGGACTAGCACAGATACGCAGTATTTT. This codes for CASSQAQLGTSTDTQYF.

The CDR3 region is CASSPRTASSNSPLHF. The CDR3 nucleotides are TGTGCCAGCTCACCACGGACTGCGTCCTCCAATTCACCCCTCCACTTT. The chain couples TRBV18 to TRBJ1-6; D gene uncertain. This CDR3 is 16 amino acids long. Germline lookup yields CDR1 KGHSH and CDR2 LQKENI. Between the trimmed V and J ends, which lost 1 base and 7 bases, there was a span of 14 bases.

The CDR3 sequence: CASSLGRYSVDEQFF. The CDR3 nucleotides are TGTGCCAGCAGCCTAGGTAGATATTCGGTCGATGAGCAGTTCTTC. The chain is built from TRBV11-3 and TRBJ2-1; D unresolved. V dropped 5 bases and J dropped 8 bases, with 19 bases sitting between them. The CDR3 extends over 15 amino acids. Germline V gives CDR1 SGHNT, CDR2 YENEEA.

The V gene is TRBV20-1, the J gene TRBJ2-7, with a tentative D call TRBD2 (6 bases). V lost 2 bases and J 12 bases, leaving 14 bases between the germline ends. Germline assignment: CDR1 DFQATT and CDR2 SNEGSKA (reference sequence). The CDR3 consists of 11 residues. The CDR3 is CSARSRDSWYF. CDR3 nucleotides: TGCAGTGCTAGATCCCGGGACTCTTGGTACTTC.

The chain has TRBV6-5 and TRBJ2-3; 7 bases agree with TRBD1. CDR1 MNHEY and CDR2 SVGAGI come from the germline V gene. The J segment lost 2 bases and the V segment lost 4 bases, leaving 3 bases of the junction unmatched. CDR3 length: 14 amino acids. DNA of the CDR3: TGTGCCAGCAGTTCGGGACAGCCCACAGATACGCAGTATTTT. Encoded protein: CASSSGQPTDTQYF.

V is TRBV28 and J is TRBJ2-3; possible D gene TRBD1, 6 bases. The V gene's germline CDR1 is MDHEN and CDR2 SYDVKM. The CDR3 sequence is 17 residues long. V lost 5 bases to trimming and J lost 6 bases, with 24 bases between them. The CDR3 DNA sequence: TGTGCCAGCAGTACGAGCCCGTCTTGGGGGCGCCCCGATACGCAGTATTTT. It encodes CASSTSPSWGRPDTQYF.

This chain joins TRBV6-5 and TRBJ2-5; tentatively, D is TRBD1 or TRBD2 (5 bases each). The J call may be wrong; the DNA end is better matched by TRBJ2-7. The CDR3 has 14 residues. Germline V gene lookup returns CDR1 MNHEY and CDR2 SVGAGI. CDR3 sequence reads: CASSPRFSGGEQYF. The CDR3 region has the DNA TGTGCCAGCAGTCCCCGTTTTTCTGGGGGCGAGCAGTACTTC.

J is TRBJ2-1 and V is TRBV18, with 13 bases lining up with TRBD2. Looked up from germline, CDR1 is KGHSH and CDR2 is LQKENI. The CDR3 runs to 14 residues. V lost 5 bases, J lost 12 bases, and 7 bases stayed unmatched. The CDR3 loop reads CASSTRTSGSSQFF. CDR3 nucleotides: TGTGCCAGCTCAACACGGACTAGCGGGAGTTCGCAGTTCTTC.

The J gene is TRBJ2-3, the V gene TRBV5-1, with 11 bases identical to TRBD2. CDR1 and CDR2 from the germline V gene are SGHRS and YFSETQ. The CDR3 length is 15 residues. Trimming cost V 7 bases and J 2 bases; bases outside gene matches: 6. The CDR3, as DNA: TGCGCCAGCCTAGCGGGAGGTACCGACACAGATACGCAGTATTTT. Translated, it gives CASLAGGTDTDTQYF.

V gene TRBV13 combines with J gene TRBJ1-1; D is unresolved. Germline values: CDR1 PRHDT, CDR2 FYEKMQ (reference sequence). Trimming cost V 5 bases and J 0 bases, with 13 bases left between them. The CDR3 length is 15 residues. CDR3 amino acids: CASSAERGMNTEAFF. The CDR3 DNA reads as TGTGCCAGCAGCGCTGAGAGAGGGATGAACACTGAAGCTTTCTTT.

This chain connects TRBV18 to TRBJ1-2; D is uncertain. Germline CDR1 is KGHSH and CDR2 is LQKENI. The V gene lost 1 base and the J gene lost 0 bases, with 18 bases spanning the gap. The CDR3 totals 18 residues. DNA of the CDR3: TGTGCCAGCTCACCACTCCGGGAATTGTACAGTCCTAACTATGGCTACACCTTC. It specifies CASSPLRELYSPNYGYTF.

The J gene is TRBJ2-7, the V gene TRBV9; a possible D gene is TRBD2 (5 bases). The CDR3 contains 14 residues. V lost 3 bases, J lost 2 bases, and 12 bases lay in between. Germline loops: CDR1 SGDLS, CDR2 YYNGEE. The CDR3 spells CASSGSGTTYEQYF. The CDR3 nucleotides read TGTGCCAGCAGCGGAAGCGGAACCACCTACGAGCAGTACTTC.

The J gene is TRBJ2-3, the V gene TRBV5-4, with TRBD2 matching over 16 bases. CDR3 size: 18 residues. Trimming at V came to 4 bases and at J to 4 bases, leaving 9 bases not matched to a gene. CDR1 and CDR2 (germline): SGHNT, YYREEE (reference sequence). This CDR3 reads CASSPGLAGGPVPDTQYF. The CDR3 DNA reads as TGTGCCAGCAGCCCGGGACTAGCGGGGGGGCCCGTCCCAGATACGCAGTATTTT.

V usage is TRBV7-9 and J usage is TRBJ2-3; 12 bases map to TRBD2. CDR1 is SEHNR and CDR2 is FQNEAQ in the germline V gene (reference sequence). V was pared by 5 bases and J by 5 bases, with 8 bases of the junction left unmatched. This CDR3 is 16 amino acids long. CDR3: CASSPRLAGAGDTQYF. In DNA, the CDR3 is TGTGCCAGCAGCCCTCGACTAGCGGGGGCCGGAGATACGCAGTATTTT.

The gene calls are TRBV9 and TRBJ2-5, with 9 bases lining up with TRBD1. The J call could be wrong; TRBJ2-7 is a better fit for the DNA end. This CDR3 is built from 15 residues. CDR1 SGDLS and CDR2 YYNGEE come from the germline V gene. The CDR3 DNA follows: TGTGCCAGCAGCCGAGGTGGGACAGGGCCCTACGAGCAGTACTTC. It encodes CASSRGGTGPYEQYF.

The chain combines TRBV6-5 with TRBJ1-5; no definite D call. Per the germline V gene, CDR1 is MNHEY and CDR2 is SVGAGI. The CDR3 runs 14 residues. V lost 4 bases to trimming and J lost 10 bases, with 17 bases between them. The CDR3, as DNA: TGTGCCAGCAGTTTGGTCTTCCTAGGTCGACCCCAGCATTTT. Its protein product is CASSLVFLGRPQHF.